The subject of this entry is one T cell receptor beta chain. Antigen unknown. This sample was taken from a study of cytomegalovirus exposure and HLA in healthy donors. The PCR ran on 60 Vbeta and 13 Jbeta primers. The protocol was immunoSEQ multiplex PCR, while the TCRdb copy is restricted to in-frame clones and leaves out a portion. The data contain around 190,000 clones, roughly four fifths of them singletons. Study observations and caveats: Per a prior analysis, the majority of TCR beta V segments were productive roughly 90% or roughly 30% of the time. Roughly even sequencing depth across donors was the assumption behind the presence/absence analyses.

The donors comprised healthy bone marrow donors. Germline V gives CDR1 LNHDA, CDR2 SQIVND (reference sequence). This CDR3 comprises 16 residues. V trimming: 3 bases; J trimming: 5 bases; junction bases outside the gene matches: 10. The TCR sequence derives from a woman aged 25-40 years in good health and CMV-seropositive. The chain employs TRBV19 and TRBJ1-2; TRBD1 aligns across 9 bases. Specimen: PBMCs. The CDR3 DNA reads TGTGCCAGTAGTATCGGGACAGGGAATCGGGGGTATGGCTACACCTTC. Translated, it gives CASSIGTGNRGYGYTF.